The clone carrying this T cell receptor (beta chain) was detected ten times or more. Its antigen is still unknown. This sample's treatment: PENTA 11 planned treatment interruption arm or continuous ART arm. At least 5 million viable PBMCs were required per cryopreserved sample. The data stem from a study of HIV-infected children after antiretroviral therapy interruption. As for the study in general: Weeks 0, 12, interruption end (24 or 48), and about 3 years post-study gave interruption-arm samples. Continuous-treatment samples came from weeks 0, 48 and 150. Study-wide points: The Gini coefficient of naive CD4+ repertoires rose, returning to baseline by 3 years.

The TCR library was built from RNA with a 3' RACE protocol and unique molecular identifiers. TCRdb reanalysed the 3' RACE reads using MiXCR and keeps one entry per CDR3 protein. The top ten hold 0.85% to 1.2% of the sample, which has about 86,000 distinct CDR3 sequences, about 6.3% seen once. Trimming stripped 1 base from V and 5 bases from J, with 19 bases between. Germline lookup yields CDR1 SGHRS and CDR2 YFSETQ. The CDR3 covers 17 residues. The sequencing here drew on CD45RA+ CD4+ T cells from PBMCs, pooled from several time points, taken from a donor given antiretroviral therapy, either interrupted or continuous. This sample's subset: naive CD4+ CD45RA+ CD45RO- T cells. The sequence was collected from a pool of human donors with HIV. The genes are TRBV5-1 and TRBJ2-1, with D perhaps TRBD2 (6 bases). The CDR3 DNA is TGCGCCAGCAGCTTGCTCCTCGGTACTAGCAGGGACAATGAGCAGTTCTTC. It translates to CASSLLLGTSRDNEQFF.